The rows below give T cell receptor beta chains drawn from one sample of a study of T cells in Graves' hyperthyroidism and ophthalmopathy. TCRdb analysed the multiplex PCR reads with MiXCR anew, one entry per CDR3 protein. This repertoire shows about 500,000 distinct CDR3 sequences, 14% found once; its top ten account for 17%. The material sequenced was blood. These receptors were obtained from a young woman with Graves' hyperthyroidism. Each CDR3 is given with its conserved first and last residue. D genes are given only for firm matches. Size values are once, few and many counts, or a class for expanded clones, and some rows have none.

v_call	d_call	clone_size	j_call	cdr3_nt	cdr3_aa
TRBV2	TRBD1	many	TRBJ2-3	TGTGCCAGCAGTGAAGCGACAGGGCGCACAGATACGCAGTATTTT	CASSEATGRTDTQYF
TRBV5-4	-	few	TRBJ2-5	TGTGCCAGCAGCTCCCTTGGGGCTCCGTACCAAGAGACCCAGTACTTC	CASSSLGAPYQETQYF
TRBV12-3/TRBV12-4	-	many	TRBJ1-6	TGTGCCAGCAGTTATACGGGGGGAAATTCACCCCTCCACTTT	CASSYTGGNSPLHF
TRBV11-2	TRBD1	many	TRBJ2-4	TGTGCCAGCAGCTTAGAGTGGGGGACAGGGGGGAACATTCAGTACTTC	CASSLEWGTGGNIQYF
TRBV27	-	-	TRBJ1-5	TGTGCCAGCAGGCAGGGGCCAGAATACAATCAGCCCCAGCATTTT	CASRQGPEYNQPQHF
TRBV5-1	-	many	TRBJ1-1	TGCGCCAGCAGCTCGGGTCGGAACCAGGCGCAGAACACTGAAGCTTTCTTT	CASSSGRNQAQNTEAFF
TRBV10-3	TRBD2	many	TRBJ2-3	TGTGCCATCAGGGCAGCGGGAGAGCGTTTTAGCACAGATACGCAGTATTTT	CAIRAAGERFSTDTQYF
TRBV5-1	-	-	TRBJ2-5	TGCGCCAGCAGCTTGGAGTACCAAGAGACCCAGTACTTC	CASSLEYQETQYF
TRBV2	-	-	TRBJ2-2	TGTGCCAGCCGACGGGCGATCGGGGAGCTGTTTTTT	CASRRAIGELFF
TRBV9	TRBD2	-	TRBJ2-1	TGTGCCAGCAGCGCTAGCGGGAAGAATGAGCAGTTCTTC	CASSASGKNEQFF
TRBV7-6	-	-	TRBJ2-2	TGTGCCAGCAGCCTACGACCGACTAGTGGCACCGGGGAGCTGTTTTTT	CASSLRPTSGTGELFF